These 14 T cell receptor beta chains originate from one sample sequenced in a study of beta chain features in type 1 diabetes. General observations from the study: People with Type 1 diabetes carried modestly yet significantly shorter TCRB CDR3s in all four CD4+ subsets.

Their cognate antigens are unknown. Isolated RNA was reverse transcribed in full, so expressed TCRB transcripts were sequenced. Only in-frame clones appear in the TCRdb table, and some are missing; sequencing was by immunoSEQ multiplex PCR. The sample consists of roughly 260,000 clones, roughly 20% of them appearing once. Material for sequencing was naive CD4+ T cells from blood. Source of these receptors: a woman aged 40-49 years with type 1 diabetes.

This chain links TRBV30 with TRBJ1-5; D gene uncertain. Trimming cost V 4 bases and J 1 base, with 14 bases left between them. The CDR3 contains 15 residues. CDR1 and CDR2 (germline): GTSNPN, SVGIG (reference sequence). CDR3 DNA: TGTGCCTGGAATCCGGGGAGAGTAAGCAATCAGCCCCAGCATTTT. Translated, it gives CAWNPGRVSNQPQHF. Based on the CDR3 plus reference TRBV30 and TRBJ1-5, the full variable domain is SQTIHQWPATLVQPVGSPLSLECTVEGTSNPNLYWYRQAAGRGLQLLFYSVGIGQISSEVPQNLSASRPQDRQFILSSKKLLLSDSGFYLCAWNPGRVSNQPQHFGDGTRLSIL.

This clone was found a few times. The rearrangement uses TRBV7-9 and TRBJ1-1; 8 nucleotides agree with TRBD1. Trimming cost V 5 bases and J 0 bases; bases outside gene matches: 5. Germline V gives CDR1 SEHNR, CDR2 FQNEAQ (reference sequence). This CDR3 contains 15 residues. Written as DNA, the CDR3 is TGTGCCAGCAGCACCCGACAGGGGATGAACACTGAAGCTTTCTTT. This sequence encodes CASSTRQGMNTEAFF.

This chain connects TRBV11-2 to TRBJ2-7, with 7 bases identical to TRBD1. CDR1 is SGHAT and CDR2 is FQNNGV in the germline V gene. The CDR3 spans 15 residues. The V gene end was trimmed by 1 base and the J gene end by 0 bases; junction bases not matched to a gene: 3. As DNA, the CDR3 is TGTGCCAGCAGCTTAGGGACAGGCGGCTCCTACGAGCAGTACTTC. As protein: CASSLGTGGSYEQYF.

This clone has a handful of counts. The chain couples TRBV10-3 to TRBJ2-3; 8 bases are a match to TRBD1. The CDR3 is made up of 14 amino acids. CDR1 is ENHRY and CDR2 is SYGVKD in the germline V gene. Trimming removed 4 bases from V and 2 bases from J; junction bases left unmatched: 2. The CDR3 loop reads CAISGQGITDTQYF. As DNA, the CDR3 is TGTGCCATCAGTGGACAGGGGATCACAGATACGCAGTATTTT.

This sequence joins TRBV5-1 and TRBJ1-1; 8 nucleotides match TRBD1. The V and J ends lost 4 bases and 11 bases, in that order; junction bases with no gene match: 10. Germline V gives CDR1 SGHRS, CDR2 YFSETQ. The CDR3 sequence is 13 residues long. In DNA form, the CDR3 reads TGCGCCAGCAGCACAGGACAGGGAAACGCGGCTTTCTTT. It encodes CASSTGQGNAAFF.

This clone has just a few counts. This sample includes further DNA sequences coding for the same CDR3. V is TRBV7-3 and J is TRBJ1-1; D remains ambiguous. Looked up from germline, CDR1 is SGHTA and CDR2 is FQGTGA. The CDR3 length is 14 residues. V was cut by 3 bases and J by 4 bases, with 12 bases left in between. CDR3: CASSFGGFGTEAFF. CDR3 coding DNA: TGTGCCAGCAGCTTTGGAGGTTTTGGCACTGAAGCTTTCTTT.

This chain connects TRBV11-1 to TRBJ2-5, with a tentative D call TRBD2 (5 bases). The CDR3 contains 13 residues. Germline V lookup: CDR1 SGHAT, CDR2 FQDESV (reference sequence). V was pared by 2 bases and J by 2 bases, with 6 bases between. DNA for the CDR3: TGTGCCAGCAGCTTAAGCGGTCAAGAGACCCAGTACTTC. This gives the protein CASSLSGQETQYF.

The chain combines TRBV18 with TRBJ1-5; D is uncertain. V dropped 8 bases and J dropped 0 bases, with 8 bases sitting between them. This CDR3 spans 13 amino acids. Germline V gives CDR1 KGHSH, CDR2 LQKENI. CDR3: CASRDYSNQPQHF. CDR3 nucleotides: TGTGCCAGCCGGGATTATAGCAATCAGCCCCAGCATTTT.

The chain joins TRBV7-2 to TRBJ2-7; 9 positions agree with TRBD1. V was pared by 6 bases and J by 8 bases, with 11 bases of the junction left unmatched. The germline V gene encodes CDR1 SGHTA and CDR2 FQGNSA. This CDR3 spans 14 amino acids. CDR3 bases: TGTGCCAGCAGACCCTACACAGGGGGCGGCAAGCAGTACTTC. It specifies CASRPYTGGGKQYF.

This chain links TRBV5-1 with TRBJ1-1; no reliable D call. The length of the CDR3 is 12 residues. V lost 4 bases, J lost 5 bases, and 9 bases lay in between. Germline V lookup: CDR1 SGHRS, CDR2 YFSETQ. The CDR3: CASSVGETEAFF. In nucleotides, the CDR3 is TGCGCCAGCAGCGTCGGGGAAACTGAAGCTTTCTTT. Using reference TRBV5-1 and TRBJ1-1 for the parts outside the CDR3, the full variable domain is KAGVTQTPRYLIKTRGQQVTLSCSPISGHRSVSWYQQTPGQGLQFLFEYFSETQRNKGNFPGRFSGRQFSNSRSEMNVSTLELGDSALYLCASSVGETEAFFGQGTRLTVV.

The table lists this clone with a few counts. This chain connects TRBV25-1 to TRBJ2-2, with 8 bases that match TRBD2. Germline CDR1 reads MGHDK; CDR2 reads SYGVNS. Germline trimming cut 3 bases from V and 3 bases from J; bases unmatched to any gene: 3. This CDR3 is 15 amino acids long. CDR3 DNA sequence: TGTGCCAGCAGTGACACTAGCGGCCACACCGGGGAGCTGTTTTTT. Encoded protein: CASSDTSGHTGELFF.

This clone came up a few times. The genes are TRBV9 and TRBJ1-4, with D unclear. Trimming stripped 0 bases from V and 4 bases from J, with 7 bases between. The CDR3 is 14 residues long. Per the germline V gene, CDR1 is SGDLS and CDR2 is YYNGEE. CDR3 amino acids: CASSVGQDNEKLFF. DNA of the CDR3: TGTGCCAGCAGCGTAGGCCAGGATAATGAAAAACTGTTTTTT.

This clone turned up a few times. V gene TRBV9 combines with J gene TRBJ2-3; D is possibly TRBD2 (6 bases). The V end was cut by 4 bases, the J end by 0 bases, with 9 bases between. CDR3 length: 14 amino acids. The germline gives CDR1 SGDLS, CDR2 YYNGEE. As DNA, the CDR3 is TGTGCCAGCAGCCCGGGGGTAAGCACAGATACGCAGTATTTT. Translated: CASSPGVSTDTQYF.

This chain joins TRBV4-2 and TRBJ1-3; no firm D call. V lost 2 bases, J lost 2 bases, and 13 bases lay in between. The germline V gene has CDR1 LGHNA and CDR2 YNFKEQ. The CDR3 is made up of 16 amino acids. In nucleotides, the CDR3 is TGTGCCAGCAGCCAACCGGATCGGGTCCCTGGAAACACCATATATTTT. Translation gives CASSQPDRVPGNTIYF.